The clone carrying this T cell receptor (beta chain) has just a few counts. Its antigen is unknown. TRB rearrangements spanning V, D and J were amplified using mixed TRB-A/B primers. TCRdb redid the calling of the multiplex PCR reads with MiXCR, one entry per CDR3 protein. The sample holds more than 1,300 distinct CDR3 sequences, 40% to 55% seen once. Amplification of TCR beta used genomic DNA extracted from peripheral blood. This CDR3 comprises 15 residues. Per germline, CDR1 LNHDA and CDR2 SQIVND (reference sequence). Trimming removed 6 bases at V and 3 bases at J, with 16 bases between. These data originate in a study of T cell repertoires in aging, cancer and after chemotherapy. General study findings and limits: Untreated cancer patients had significantly lower blood TCR diversity than age-matched healthy donors. Immunological memory after chemotherapy cannot be judged from the repertoire data.

This TCR derives from a human donor with a blood cancer. Specimen: blood. This sequence joins TRBV19 and TRBJ2-3, with TRBD2 as a possible D gene (5 bases). The CDR3 nucleotides are TGTGCCAGTAGGCGGACTTGGGGTGCTACAGATACGCAGTATTTT. Its translation: CASRRTWGATDTQYF.